The rows below give T cell receptor beta chains drawn from one sample of a study of early T cells in non-severe SARS-CoV-2 infection. One entry per CDR3 protein, called by TCRdb with MiXCR from the 5' RACE reads. The table includes 64,000 or so distinct CDR3 sequences, roughly 12% detected once. Sequencing was performed on whole blood, taken at baseline. The origin of the receptors is an adult who was a healthcare worker with PCR-confirmed SARS-CoV-2 infection or an uninfected control (not recorded which). Each CDR3 is given with its conserved first and last residue. A D gene is named only where the DNA matches it firmly. The listing skips clone size in some rows; elsewhere it reads once, few, many or a size class.

size,V,J,D,DNA,CDR3
many,TRBV20-1,TRBJ2-3,TRBD2,TGCAGTGCTAGAGATCTTGGAGGACTAGCGGGGGGGCTAGATACGCAGTATTTT,CSARDLGGLAGGLDTQYF
many,TRBV27,TRBJ2-2,TRBD2,TGTGCCAGCAGCCAGCTAGCGGACCTTACGAGCGGGGAGCTGTTTTTT,CASSQLADLTSGELFF
NA,TRBV7-9,TRBJ2-1,TRBD2,TGTGCCAGCAGCTTGGGGCGGGAGACCCGTGAGCAGTTCTTC,CASSLGRETREQFF
few,TRBV6-2/TRBV6-3,TRBJ2-3,TRBD2,TGTGCCAGCAGTTACTCACGGGCGGGGGAAGGAAGAGATACGCAGTATTTT,CASSYSRAGEGRDTQYF
NA,TRBV12-3/TRBV12-4,TRBJ2-5,TRBD2,TGTGCCAGCAGTTTAGCACTAGCGGGGGTGGAGACCCAGTACTTC,CASSLALAGVETQYF
NA,TRBV7-2,TRBJ1-5,TRBD1,TGTGCCAGCAACGACCCCACGACAGGGGGCAATCAGCCCCAGCATTTT,CASNDPTTGGNQPQHF
few,TRBV29-1,TRBJ2-7,NA,TGCAGCGTTGAGGTTTGGACTTCCACCTACGAGCAGTACTTC,CSVEVWTSTYEQYF
many,TRBV11-2,TRBJ1-1,NA,TGTGCCAGCAGCTTAATGCGGGGGCTCGATGAAGCTTTCTTT,CASSLMRGLDEAFF
many,TRBV19,TRBJ1-5,TRBD1,TGTGCCAGTAGCCTGATCCGGGACAGGGATCAGCCCCAGCATTTT,CASSLIRDRDQPQHF
many,TRBV12-5,TRBJ1-5,TRBD1,TGTGCTAGTGTCCAGGGGGGTGGGCAGCCCCAGCATTTT,CASVQGGGQPQHF
NA,TRBV7-2,TRBJ2-2,NA,TGTGCCAGCAGCTTAGCGATCGCTGCTAACACCGGGGAGCTGTTTTTT,CASSLAIAANTGELFF
few,TRBV28,TRBJ2-7,NA,TGTGCCAGCAGTTTTTTTGGAGCCTACGAGCAGTACTTC,CASSFFGAYEQYF
NA,TRBV29-1,TRBJ2-2,TRBD2,TGCAGCGGGATTAGCGGGGGGACCGGGGAGCTGTTTTTT,CSGISGGTGELFF
few,TRBV7-2,TRBJ1-3,NA,TGTGCCAGCAGGGAGGGTCTAGGTGGAAACACCATATATTTT,CASREGLGGNTIYF
NA,TRBV4-3,TRBJ2-1,NA,TGCGCCAGCAGCCAAGACGACAGCCCCTACAATGAGCAGTTCTTC,CASSQDDSPYNEQFF
NA,TRBV2,TRBJ2-1,TRBD2,TGTGCCAGCAGTGTAGCGGGTGGATACAATGAGCAGTTCTTC,CASSVAGGYNEQFF
many,TRBV27,TRBJ1-3,NA,TGTGCCAGTTCTCCGGGACGGTCCTCTGGAAACACCATATATTTT,CASSPGRSSGNTIYF
NA,TRBV7-8,TRBJ1-2,NA,TGTGCCAGCAGCGACCAGGGGATAGCGCGCGGCTACACCTTC,CASSDQGIARGYTF
NA,TRBV4-3,TRBJ2-2,NA,TGCGCCAGCAGCCAAGGCGGTGGTGCCGGGGAGCTGTTTTTT,CASSQGGGAGELFF
few,TRBV20-1,TRBJ1-2,NA,TGCAGTGCTAGATGGGGTCCGGGCTATGGCTACACCTTC,CSARWGPGYGYTF
few,TRBV5-1,TRBJ2-5,TRBD2,TGCGCCAGCAGGCGGGAGAGCCGAGAGACCCAGTACTTC,CASRRESRETQYF
NA,TRBV5-4,TRBJ2-1,TRBD1,TGTGCCAGCAGCTTAGCTAGGGACAGGGCCTACAATGAGCAGTTCTTC,CASSLARDRAYNEQFF
NA,TRBV5-1,TRBJ2-7,NA,TGCGCGGAAATTGGGCAGGGCAGTACCTACGAGCAGTACTTC,CAEIGQGSTYEQYF
many,TRBV18,TRBJ1-1,NA,TGTGCCAGCTCACCGCGACAGGAGAACACTGAAGCTTTCTTT,CASSPRQENTEAFF
few,TRBV7-8,TRBJ1-2,TRBD1,TGTGCCAGCACCCCCCTAACAGGGGAAACAACTGGCTACACCTTC,CASTPLTGETTGYTF
few,TRBV18,TRBJ1-2,NA,TGTGCCAGCTCACCATCCGTGGAGGGAGGGGAGCTTGGCTACACCTTC,CASSPSVEGGELGYTF